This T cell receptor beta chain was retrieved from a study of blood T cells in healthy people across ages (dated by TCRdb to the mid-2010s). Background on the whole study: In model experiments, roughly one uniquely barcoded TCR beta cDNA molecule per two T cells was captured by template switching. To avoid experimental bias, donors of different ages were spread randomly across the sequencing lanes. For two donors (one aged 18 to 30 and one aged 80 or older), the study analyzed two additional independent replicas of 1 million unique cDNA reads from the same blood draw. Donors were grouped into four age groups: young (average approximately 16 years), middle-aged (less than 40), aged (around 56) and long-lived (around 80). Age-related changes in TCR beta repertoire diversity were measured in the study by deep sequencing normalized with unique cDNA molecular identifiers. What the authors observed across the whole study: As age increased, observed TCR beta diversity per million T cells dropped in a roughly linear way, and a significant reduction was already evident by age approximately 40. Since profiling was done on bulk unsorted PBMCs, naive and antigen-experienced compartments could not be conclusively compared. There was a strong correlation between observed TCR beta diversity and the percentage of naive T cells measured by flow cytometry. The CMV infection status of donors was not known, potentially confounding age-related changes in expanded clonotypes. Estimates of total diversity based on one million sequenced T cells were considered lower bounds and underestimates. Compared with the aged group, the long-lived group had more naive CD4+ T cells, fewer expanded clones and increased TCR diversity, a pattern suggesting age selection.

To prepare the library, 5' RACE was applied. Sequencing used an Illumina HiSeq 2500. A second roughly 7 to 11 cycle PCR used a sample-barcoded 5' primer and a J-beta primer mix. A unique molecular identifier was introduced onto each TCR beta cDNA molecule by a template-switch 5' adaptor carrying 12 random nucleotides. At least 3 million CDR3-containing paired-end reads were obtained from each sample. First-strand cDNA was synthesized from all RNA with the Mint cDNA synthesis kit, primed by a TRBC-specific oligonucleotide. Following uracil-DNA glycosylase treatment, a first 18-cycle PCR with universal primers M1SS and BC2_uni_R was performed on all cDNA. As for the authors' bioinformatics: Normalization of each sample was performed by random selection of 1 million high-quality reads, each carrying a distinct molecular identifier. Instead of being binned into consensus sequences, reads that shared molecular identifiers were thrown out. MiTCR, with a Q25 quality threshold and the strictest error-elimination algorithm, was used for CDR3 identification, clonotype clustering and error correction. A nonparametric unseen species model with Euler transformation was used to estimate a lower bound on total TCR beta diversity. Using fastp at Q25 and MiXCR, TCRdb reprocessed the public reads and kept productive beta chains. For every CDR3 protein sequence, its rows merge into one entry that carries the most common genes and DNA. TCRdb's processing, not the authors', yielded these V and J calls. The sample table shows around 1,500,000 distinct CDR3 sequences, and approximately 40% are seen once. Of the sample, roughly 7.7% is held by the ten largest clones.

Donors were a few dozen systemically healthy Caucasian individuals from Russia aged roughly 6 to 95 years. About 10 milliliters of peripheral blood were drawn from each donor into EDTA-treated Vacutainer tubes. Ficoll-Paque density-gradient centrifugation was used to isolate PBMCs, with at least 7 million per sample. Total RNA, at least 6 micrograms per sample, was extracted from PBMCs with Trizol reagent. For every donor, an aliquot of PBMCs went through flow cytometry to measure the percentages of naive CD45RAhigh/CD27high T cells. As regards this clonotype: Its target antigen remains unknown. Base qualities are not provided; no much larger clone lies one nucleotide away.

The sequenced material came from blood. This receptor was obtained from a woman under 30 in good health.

In nucleotide form, the sequence is TGCAGTGCGCGCCTTCTGGTGGGGGCGGCTCCAGCAGATACGCAGTATTTT. Translated, it gives CSARLLVGAAPADTQYF. The chain uses TRBV20-1 and TRBJ2-3; the D gene is possibly TRBD1, with 6 bases matching. Reading the germline V gene (reference sequence) gives CDR1 DFQATT and CDR2 SNEGSKA. Trimming removed 6 bases from V and 4 bases from J, leaving 26 bases between the germline ends. There are 17 amino acids in the CDR3, from cysteine to phenylalanine inclusive. Only the CDR3 part of the read is kept: 51 bases, read in frame from the first base.